This T cell receptor beta chain came from a study of molecular identifiers for immune sequencing clone quantification. Trimming removed 0 bases from V and 0 bases from J, with 11 bases in between. Germline V gene lookup returns CDR1 SGHAT and CDR2 FQNNGV. The CDR3 length is 16 residues. TCRdb used MiXCR to reprocess the PCR reads, holding one entry per CDR3 protein. The table includes approximately 680,000 distinct CDR3 sequences, roughly 27% detected once. This clonotype was seen many times. The sequence was collected from a human donor in good health. Some libraries in this study had Jurkat cell RNA spiked in. This chain links TRBV11-2 with TRBJ1-1; D is unclear. Source material: naive CD8+ T cells from blood, with Jurkat cell RNA spiked in. Subset noted: FACS-sorted CD8+CD4-CCR7+CD45RA+ naive T cells. The CDR3 nucleotides are TGTGCCAGCAGCTTAGATCTCTTCAGCATGAACACTGAAGCTTTCTTT. It specifies CASSLDLFSMNTEAFF.